This T cell receptor (beta chain) was observed in a study of T cell repertoires in ileal Crohn's disease. Assay: immunoSEQ multiplex PCR; the TCRdb copy retains only in-frame clones and omits some. This table holds 13,000 to 15,000 clones, roughly 80% found once. Stated time point: inflamed ileum from the surgical specimen. Germline CDR1 is MNHEY and CDR2 is SVGAGI. Trimming shortened V by 1 base and J by 1 base, and 12 bases separated the two germline ends. This CDR3 has 16 residues. The specimen sequenced was ileal tissue. This clonotype was obtained from an adult with Crohn's disease. V gene TRBV6-5 combines with J gene TRBJ2-3; D tentatively fits TRBD1 or TRBD2 (6 bases each). CDR3 sequence: CASSYWGAHGTDTQYF. CDR3 sequence (DNA): TGTGCCAGCAGTTACTGGGGGGCGCATGGCACAGATACGCAGTATTTT.